This passage covers 18 T cell receptor beta chains from one sample sequenced in a study of blood T cells in healthy people across ages. PCR was performed a second time for roughly 7 to 11 cycles using a sample-barcoded 5' primer and a J-beta primer mix. Each CDR3 protein gets one entry after TCRdb re-called the 5' RACE reads with MiXCR. The sample shows over 1.5 million distinct CDR3 sequences, roughly 50% of them seen only once. Sample: blood. The source is a woman in her forties in good health.

V and J are TRBV20-1 and TRBJ1-5, with TRBD1 matching 9 bases. CDR1 is DFQATT and CDR2 is SNEGSKA in the germline V gene (reference sequence). The CDR3 has 15 residues. V was clipped by 3 bases and J by 5 bases; unmatched bases: 8. The CDR3, as DNA: TGCAGTGCTAGTCTAAGGGGACAGGGCCATCAGCCCCAGCATTTT. Translation: CSASLRGQGHQPQHF.

CDR3 region: CSASPQTNEKLFF. Written as DNA, the CDR3 is TGCAGTGCTAGTCCGCAGACTAATGAAAAACTGTTTTTT. The chain couples TRBV20-1 to TRBJ1-4; D gene unclear. CDR3 length equals 13 residues. V was trimmed by 3 bases and J by 2 bases, leaving 7 bases between them. Looked up from germline, CDR1 is DFQATT and CDR2 is SNEGSKA (reference sequence).

This clonotype was detected a few times. This chain uses TRBV29-1 with TRBJ2-5; 7 bases match TRBD1. The V gene end was trimmed by 4 bases and the J gene end by 5 bases; junction bases not matched to a gene: 13. The CDR3 runs to 15 residues. The V gene's germline CDR1 is SQVTM and CDR2 ANQGSEA. The CDR3 nucleotides are TGCAGCGTTGCCGAAAACAGGGGTAGGGGGGAGACCCAGTACTTC. Protein sequence: CSVAENRGRGETQYF.

This clonotype was seen only a few times. One end of the junction varies from germline; a read error may be responsible. The rearrangement links TRBV5-1 to TRBJ2-1; the match to TRBD1 covers 11 bases. This CDR3 has 15 amino acids. Germline CDR1 is SGHRS and CDR2 is YFSETQ. CDR3 protein: CASSSSGTGGNEQFF. The CDR3 bases are TGTGCCAGCAGTTCCTCCGGGACAGGGGGCAATGAGCAGTTCTTC. Filled out from reference TRBV5-1 and TRBJ2-1, the complete variable domain reads KAGVTQTPRYLIKTRGQQVTLSCSPISGHRSVSWYQQTPGQGLQFLFEYFSETQRNKGNFPGRFSGRQFSNSRSEMNVSTLELGDSALYLCASSSSGTGGNEQFFGPGTRLTVL.

This clonotype occurred a few times. The genes are TRBV6-5 and TRBJ1-2; 10 bases agree with TRBD1. CDR1 is MNHEY, CDR2 SVGAGI, per germline. Unmatched junction bases numbered 5, after V lost 0 bases and J lost 4 bases. The CDR3 loop spans 16 amino acids. DNA of the CDR3: TGTGCCAGCAGTTACTCGGGACAGGGGTTTCCCTATGGCTACACCTTC. Translating it yields CASSYSGQGFPYGYTF.

The sample holds a few counts of this clonotype. The chain recombines TRBV29-1 with TRBJ2-3; D is possibly TRBD1 (5 bases). This CDR3 is 12 amino acids long. Trimming removed 4 bases from V and 2 bases from J, with 7 bases in between. CDR1 SQVTM and CDR2 ANQGSEA come from the germline V gene. The CDR3 reads CSVVRDTDTQYF. The CDR3 region has the DNA TGCAGCGTTGTCAGGGACACAGATACGCAGTATTTT.

This chain uses TRBV12-3 or TRBV12-4 with TRBJ2-5; 8 nucleotides align to TRBD1. The trim removed 4 bases at V and 9 bases at J, leaving 10 bases unmatched. The length of the CDR3 is 14 residues. CDR3 residues: CASSSGTGLSAQYF. The CDR3 nucleotides are TGTGCCAGCAGTTCCGGGACAGGTCTATCGGCCCAGTACTTC.

The chain recombines TRBV5-1 with TRBJ1-6, with 7 nucleotides matching TRBD1. V shed 4 bases and J 9 bases; nucleotides not matched to a gene: 10. Germline loops: CDR1 SGHRS, CDR2 YFSETQ. The CDR3 contains 15 residues. This CDR3 is CASSDRQGLSSPLHF. Written as DNA, the CDR3 is TGCGCCAGCAGCGACCGACAGGGCCTTTCTTCACCCCTCCACTTT.

The V gene is TRBV29-1, the J gene TRBJ1-2; tentatively, D is TRBD1 (5 bases). Germline V gene sequence: CDR1 SQVTM, CDR2 ANQGSEA. V was shortened by 4 bases and J by 0 bases, with 9 bases between the two germline ends. CDR3 length equals 13 residues. The chain's CDR3 is CSVGRVANYGYTF. The CDR3 nucleotides are TGCAGCGTTGGCAGGGTAGCTAACTATGGCTACACCTTC.

The chain couples TRBV20-1 to TRBJ2-1, with D maybe TRBD1 (5 bases). Germline assignment: CDR1 DFQATT and CDR2 SNEGSKA (reference sequence). The CDR3 contains 13 residues. This chain's CDR3 is CGAPIITYNEQFF. CDR3 DNA: TGCGGGGCCCCGATTATCACCTACAATGAGCAGTTCTTC.

There are a few counts of this clonotype. The CDR3 protein is CASSGGTSDEQYF. The CDR3 DNA follows: TGTGCCAGCAGCGGAGGGACTAGCGACGAGCAGTACTTC. This rearrangement joins TRBV12-3 or TRBV12-4 to TRBJ2-7, with 10 bases fitting TRBD2. The V and J ends lost 6 bases and 5 bases, in that order; junction bases with no gene match: 4. The CDR3 covers 13 residues.

The chain employs TRBV7-2 and TRBJ1-5; weak D call: TRBD1 (5 bases). Trimming left V 1 base short and J 2 bases short, with 9 bases between. Germline V gene sequence: CDR1 SGHTA, CDR2 FQGNSA. CDR3 length equals 15 residues. The CDR3 region has the DNA TGTGCCAGCAGCTTAGAGGGGTGGGGCAATCAGCCCCAGCATTTT. Translating it yields CASSLEGWGNQPQHF.

The chain combines TRBV7-8 with TRBJ2-5; tentatively, D is TRBD1 (6 bases). The germline V gene has CDR1 SGHVS and CDR2 FQNEAQ. This CDR3 spans 17 amino acids. With 1 base removed from V and 4 bases from J, the gap between germline ends came to 19 bases. CDR3 nucleotide sequence: TGTGCCAGCAGCTTAGACTCAGGGGCCACTGTCGGAGAGACCCAGTACTTC. It encodes CASSLDSGATVGETQYF. The full variable domain, in which reference TRBV7-8 and TRBJ2-5 provide the parts outside the CDR3, is GAGVSQSPRYKVAKRGQDVALRCDPISGHVSLFWYQQALGQGPEFLTYFQNEAQLDKSGLPSDRFFAERPEGSVSTLKIQRTQQEDSAVYLCASSLDSGATVGETQYFGPGTRLLVL.

V gene TRBV6-6 combines with J gene TRBJ2-1, with 12 bases that match TRBD2. Germline lookup yields CDR1 MNHNY and CDR2 SVGAGI (reference sequence). CDR3 size: 16 residues. V lost 7 bases, J lost 3 bases, and 7 bases stayed unmatched. Here the CDR3 reads CASTFPTSGGYNEQFF. Written as DNA, the CDR3 is TGTGCCAGCACCTTCCCGACTAGCGGGGGCTACAATGAGCAGTTCTTC.

The chain employs TRBV2 and TRBJ2-5; no definite D call. V lost 6 bases and J lost 2, with 13 bases in between. The V gene's germline CDR1 is SNHLY and CDR2 FYNNEI. The CDR3 is 14 amino acids. The CDR3 coding sequence is TGTGCCAGCAGCTCTACAGCTTCTCAAGAGACCCAGTACTTC. Amino acids: CASSSTASQETQYF.

This clonotype was seen only once. This sequence joins TRBV20-1 and TRBJ2-6; D not resolved. The CDR3 length is 18 residues. The germline V gene encodes CDR1 DFQATT and CDR2 SNEGSKA (reference sequence). The V and J ends lost 1 base and 0 bases respectively, with 16 bases between them. DNA for the CDR3: TGCAGTGCTAGAGTGCGGCCAGTAGAATACTCTGGGGCCAACGTCCTGACTTTC. Translated, it gives CSARVRPVEYSGANVLTF.

J is TRBJ1-1 and V is TRBV2; 8 bases map to TRBD1. The CDR3 contains 15 residues. Germline CDR1 reads SNHLY; CDR2 reads FYNNEI. Unmatched junction bases numbered 9, after V lost 6 bases and J lost 3 bases. The CDR3 coding sequence is TGTGCCAGCAGGACCCTGGGACAGGTCGACACTGAAGCTTTCTTT. Protein: CASRTLGQVDTEAFF. Full variable domain (remainder filled in from reference TRBV2 and TRBJ1-1): EPEVTQTPSHQVTQMGQEVILRCVPISNHLYFYWYRQILGQKVEFLVSFYNNEISEKSEIFDDQFSVERPDGSNFTLKIRSTKLEDSAMYFCASRTLGQVDTEAFFGQGTRLTVV.

This clonotype was detected only once. A much larger clone is a single base away; this may be a read error. This chain connects TRBV10-3 to TRBJ2-5; TRBD2 agrees at 7 bases. The DNA end lines up better with TRBJ2-7; the J call may be wrong. The CDR3 covers 15 residues. Germline-derived CDR1 and CDR2 are ENHRY and SYGVKD. The CDR3 bases are TGTGCCATCAGTGAGCGGGACTACTTAACCTGCGAGCAGTACTTC. Encoded protein: CAISERDYLTCEQYF.